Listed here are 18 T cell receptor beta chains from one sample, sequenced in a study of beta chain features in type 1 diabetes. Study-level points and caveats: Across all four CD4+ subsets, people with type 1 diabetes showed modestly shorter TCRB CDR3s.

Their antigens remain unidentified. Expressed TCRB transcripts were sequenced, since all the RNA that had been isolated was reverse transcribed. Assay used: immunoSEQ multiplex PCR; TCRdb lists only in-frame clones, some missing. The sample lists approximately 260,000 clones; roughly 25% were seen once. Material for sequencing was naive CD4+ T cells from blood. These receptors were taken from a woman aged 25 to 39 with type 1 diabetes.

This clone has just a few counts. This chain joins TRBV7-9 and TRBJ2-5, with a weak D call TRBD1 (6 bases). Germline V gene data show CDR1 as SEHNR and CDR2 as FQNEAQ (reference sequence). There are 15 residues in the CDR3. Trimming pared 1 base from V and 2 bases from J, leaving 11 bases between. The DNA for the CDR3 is TGTGCCAGCAGCTTAGACAGGGTGGATCAAGAGACCCAGTACTTC. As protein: CASSLDRVDQETQYF.

CDR3 DNA: TGTGCCAGCAGCTATGCTAGCGGGAACAATGAGCAGTTCTTC. Translated: CASSYASGNNEQFF. The rearrangement uses TRBV7-9 and TRBJ2-1; 9 bases map to TRBD2. The CDR3 is 14 amino acids. Germline values: CDR1 SEHNR, CDR2 FQNEAQ (reference sequence). The trim removed 4 bases at V and 5 bases at J, leaving 3 bases unmatched.

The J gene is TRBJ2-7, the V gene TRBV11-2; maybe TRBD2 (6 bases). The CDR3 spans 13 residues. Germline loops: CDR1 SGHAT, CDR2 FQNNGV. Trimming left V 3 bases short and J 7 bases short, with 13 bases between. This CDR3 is CASSFPLAREQYF. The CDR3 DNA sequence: TGTGCCAGCAGCTTCCCTCTAGCGCGGGAGCAGTACTTC.

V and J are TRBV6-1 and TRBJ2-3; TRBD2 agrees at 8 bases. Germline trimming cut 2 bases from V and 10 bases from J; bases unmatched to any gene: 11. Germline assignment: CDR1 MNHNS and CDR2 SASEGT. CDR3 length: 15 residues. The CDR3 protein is CASSESPGLVSPQYF. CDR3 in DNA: TGTGCCAGCAGTGAATCGCCGGGACTAGTGTCTCCGCAGTATTTT.

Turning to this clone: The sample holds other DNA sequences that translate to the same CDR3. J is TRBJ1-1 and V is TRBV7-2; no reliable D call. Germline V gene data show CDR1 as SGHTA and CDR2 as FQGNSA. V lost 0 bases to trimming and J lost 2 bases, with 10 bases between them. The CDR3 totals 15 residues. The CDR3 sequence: CASSLAGAANTEAFF. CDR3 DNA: TGTGCCAGCAGCTTAGCGGGAGCCGCTAACACTGAAGCTTTCTTT.

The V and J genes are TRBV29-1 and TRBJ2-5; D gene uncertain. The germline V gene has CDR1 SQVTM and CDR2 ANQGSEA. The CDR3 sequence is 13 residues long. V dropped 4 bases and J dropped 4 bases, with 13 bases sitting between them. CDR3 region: CSVVFPYRETQYF. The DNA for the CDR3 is TGCAGCGTTGTATTCCCCTACCGAGAGACCCAGTACTTC.

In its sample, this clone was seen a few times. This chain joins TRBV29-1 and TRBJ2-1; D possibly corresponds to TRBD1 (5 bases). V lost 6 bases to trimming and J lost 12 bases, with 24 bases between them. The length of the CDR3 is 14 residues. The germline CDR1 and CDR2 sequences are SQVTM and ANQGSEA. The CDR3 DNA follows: TGCAGCGTACGCCCCAGGGTACCTCCCGGTAGGCAGTTCTTC. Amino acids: CSVRPRVPPGRQFF.

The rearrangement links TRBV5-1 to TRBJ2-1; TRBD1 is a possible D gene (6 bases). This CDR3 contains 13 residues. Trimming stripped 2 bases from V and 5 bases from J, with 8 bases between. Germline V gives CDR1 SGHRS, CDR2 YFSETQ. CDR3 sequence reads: CASSFGQNNEQFF. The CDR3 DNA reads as TGCGCCAGCAGCTTCGGACAGAACAATGAGCAGTTCTTC.

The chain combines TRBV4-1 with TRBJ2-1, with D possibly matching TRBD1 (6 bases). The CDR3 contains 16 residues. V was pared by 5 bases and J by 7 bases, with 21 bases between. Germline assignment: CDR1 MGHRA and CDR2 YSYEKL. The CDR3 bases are TGCGCCAGCAGCGCAGCAGGGGAGTTGTACTCAAATGAGCAGTTCTTC. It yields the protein CASSAAGELYSNEQFF.

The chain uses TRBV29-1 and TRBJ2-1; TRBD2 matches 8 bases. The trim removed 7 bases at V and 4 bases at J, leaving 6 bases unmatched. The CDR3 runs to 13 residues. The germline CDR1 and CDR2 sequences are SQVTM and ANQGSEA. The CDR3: CSGSPSGYNEQFF. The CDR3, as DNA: TGCAGCGGGTCCCCTAGCGGGTACAATGAGCAGTTCTTC.

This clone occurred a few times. The CDR3 nucleotides read TGTGCCAGCTCACCCGGACTAGCCGAGACCCAGTACTTC. This codes for CASSPGLAETQYF. The chain employs TRBV18 and TRBJ2-5, with TRBD2 matching 8 bases. Germline CDR1 reads KGHSH; CDR2 reads LQKENI. The CDR3 totals 13 residues. With V trimmed by 3 bases and J by 5 bases, 2 bases remained unmatched. The full variable domain, its missing parts supplied by reference TRBV18 and TRBJ2-5, is NAGVMQNPRHLVRRRGQEARLRCSPMKGHSHVYWYRQLPEEGLKFMVYLQKENIIDESGMPKERFSAEFPKEGPSILRIQQVVRGDSAAYFCASSPGLAETQYFGPGTRLLVL.

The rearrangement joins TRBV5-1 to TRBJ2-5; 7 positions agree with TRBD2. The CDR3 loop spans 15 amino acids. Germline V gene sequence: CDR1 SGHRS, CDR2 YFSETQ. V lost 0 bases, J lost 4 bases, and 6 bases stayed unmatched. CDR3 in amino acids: CASSLASSGPETQYF. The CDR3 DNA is TGCGCCAGCAGCTTGGCGTCTAGCGGACCAGAGACCCAGTACTTC.

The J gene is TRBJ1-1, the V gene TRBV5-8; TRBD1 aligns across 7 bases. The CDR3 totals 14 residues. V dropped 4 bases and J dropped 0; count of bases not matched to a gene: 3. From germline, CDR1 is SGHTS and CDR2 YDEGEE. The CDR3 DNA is TGTGCCAGCAGCGGGGGACAGCTGAACACTGAAGCTTTCTTT. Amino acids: CASSGGQLNTEAFF.

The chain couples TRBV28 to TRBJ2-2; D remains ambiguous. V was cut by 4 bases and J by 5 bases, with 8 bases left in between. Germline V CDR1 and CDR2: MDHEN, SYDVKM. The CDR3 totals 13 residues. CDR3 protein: CASSSQTTGELFF. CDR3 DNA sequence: TGTGCCAGCAGTTCCCAGACTACCGGGGAGCTGTTTTTT.

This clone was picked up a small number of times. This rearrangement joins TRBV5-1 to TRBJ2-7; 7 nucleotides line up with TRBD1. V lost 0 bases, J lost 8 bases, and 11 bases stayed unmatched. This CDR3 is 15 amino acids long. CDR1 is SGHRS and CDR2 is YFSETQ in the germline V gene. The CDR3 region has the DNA TGCGCCAGCAGCTTGGATATTCCGGGACAGAACAAGCAGTACTTC. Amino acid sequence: CASSLDIPGQNKQYF.

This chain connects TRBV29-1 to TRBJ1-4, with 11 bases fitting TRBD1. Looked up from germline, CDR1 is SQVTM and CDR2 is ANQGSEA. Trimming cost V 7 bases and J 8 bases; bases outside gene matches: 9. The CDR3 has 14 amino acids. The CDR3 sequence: CSGYGTGGREKLFF. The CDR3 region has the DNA TGCAGCGGCTATGGGACAGGGGGTCGCGAAAAACTGTTTTTT. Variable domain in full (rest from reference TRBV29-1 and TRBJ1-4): SAVISQKPSRDICQRGTSLTIQCQVDSQVTMMFWYRQQPGQSLTLIATANQGSEATYESGFVIDKFPISRPNLTFSTLTVSNMSPEDSSIYLCSGYGTGGREKLFFGSGTQLSVL.

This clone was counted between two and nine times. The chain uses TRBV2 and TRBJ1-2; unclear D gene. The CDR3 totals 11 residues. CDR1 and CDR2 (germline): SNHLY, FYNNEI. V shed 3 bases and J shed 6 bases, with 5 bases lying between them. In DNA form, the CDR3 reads TGTGCCAGCAGTGAGGGCCATGGCTACACCTTC. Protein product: CASSEGHGYTF.

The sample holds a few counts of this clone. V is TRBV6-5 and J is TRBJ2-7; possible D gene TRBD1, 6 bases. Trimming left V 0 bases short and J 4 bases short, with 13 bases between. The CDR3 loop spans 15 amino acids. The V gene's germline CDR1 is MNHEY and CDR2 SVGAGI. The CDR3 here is CASSYSQGSPYEQYF. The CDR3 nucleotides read TGTGCCAGCAGTTACTCACAGGGCTCCCCTTACGAGCAGTACTTC.